This TCR beta chain was sequenced in a study of technical replicates of blood from a handful of donors (dated by TCRdb to about 2017). Concerning this clone: It has no known antigen specificity. Within one base of it there is no much larger clone, and no base qualities were kept.

The germline V gene (reference sequence) provides CDR1 GTSNPN and CDR2 SVGIG. Trimming accounts for 0 bases at V and 9 bases at J, while the number of junction bases matched to no gene is 8. From cysteine to phenylalanine, the CDR3 is 15 amino acids long. Only the CDR3 DNA is retained, 45 bases long and in frame from the first base. Libraries were constructed by the immunoSEQ multiplex PCR assay. The immuneACCESS repertoire file appears here via TCRdb, limited to in-frame rearrangements. These files lack a portion of the clones; in checked studies, under half of the deficit traces to unresolved V genes, and the cause of the others is not known. Within this sample are 75,000 to 90,000 clones, with 95% to 97% of them counted one time only. About 0.34% of the sample is held by the ten biggest clonotypes.

This TCR came from a human donor in good health. The V and J genes are TRBV30 and TRBJ2-1; 10 middle bases align to TRBD2. Input material: T cells isolated from PBMCs. The nucleotides are TGTGCCTGGAGTGTAGGTCTAGCGGGAGAGGCTGAGCAGTTCTTC. The translation is CAWSVGLAGEAEQFF. Reference TRBV30 and TRBJ2-1 genes cover what lies past the CDR3, so the full variable domain is SQTIHQWPATLVQPVGSPLSLECTVEGTSNPNLYWYRQAAGRGLQLLFYSVGIGQISSEVPQNLSASRPQDRQFILSSKKLLLSDSGFYLCAWSVGLAGEAEQFFGPGTRLTVL.